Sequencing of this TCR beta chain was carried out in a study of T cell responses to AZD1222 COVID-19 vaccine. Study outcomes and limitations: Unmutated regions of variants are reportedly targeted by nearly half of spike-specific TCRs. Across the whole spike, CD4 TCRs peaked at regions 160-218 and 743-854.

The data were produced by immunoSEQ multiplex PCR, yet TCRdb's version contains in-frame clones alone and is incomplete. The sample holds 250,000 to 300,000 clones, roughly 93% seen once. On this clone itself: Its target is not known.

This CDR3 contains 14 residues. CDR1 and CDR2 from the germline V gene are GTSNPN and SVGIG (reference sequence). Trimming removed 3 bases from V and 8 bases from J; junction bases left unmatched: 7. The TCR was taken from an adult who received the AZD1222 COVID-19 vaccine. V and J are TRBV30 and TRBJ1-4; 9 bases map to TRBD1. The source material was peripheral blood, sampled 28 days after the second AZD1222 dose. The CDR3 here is CAWSGTGRLEKLFF. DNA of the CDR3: TGTGCCTGGAGCGGGACAGGGCGATTGGAAAAACTGTTTTTT.